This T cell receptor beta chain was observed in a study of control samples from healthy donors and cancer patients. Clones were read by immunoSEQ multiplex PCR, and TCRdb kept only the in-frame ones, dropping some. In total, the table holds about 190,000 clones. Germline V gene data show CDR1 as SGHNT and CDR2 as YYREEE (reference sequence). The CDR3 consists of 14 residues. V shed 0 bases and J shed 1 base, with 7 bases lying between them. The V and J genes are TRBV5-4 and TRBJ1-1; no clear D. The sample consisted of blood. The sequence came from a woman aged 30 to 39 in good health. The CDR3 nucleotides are TGTGCCAGCAGCTTGGAGGCCAGGAACACTGAAGCTTTCTTT. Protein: CASSLEARNTEAFF.